Listed here are 27 T cell receptor beta chains from one sample, sequenced in a study of a mutant IDH1 vaccine in newly diagnosed glioma (dated by TCRdb to 2020 to 2022). Receptors were amplified or captured by the immunoSEQ multiplex PCR assay. Sourced from immuneACCESS, this table was stored by TCRdb with only in-frame sequences that have V and J called. A share of the clones is absent; for the studies checked, an unresolved V gene accounts for under half, and the remainder has no known explanation. This sample comprises some 33,000 clones, around 58% of them detected only once. The ten top clones hold 9.5% to 11% of the sample. No antigen has been assigned to these receptors. The sample's time point label, decoded: week 5, during vaccination. A 20-mer mutant IDH1 peptide at 300 micrograms in Montanide made up each vaccine dose, which was injected subcutaneously together with topical imiquimod.

Sequencing was performed on PBMCs, taken from a glioma patient whose treatment included an IDH1 peptide vaccine. The receptors here all came from a woman younger than 30 with glioma.

This clone was counted between two and nine times. The chain combines TRBV29-1 with TRBJ2-7, with D possibly matching TRBD2 (6 bases). V dropped 4 bases and J dropped 0 bases, with 16 bases sitting between them. This CDR3 is built from 15 residues. The germline CDR1 and CDR2 sequences are SQVTM and ANQGSEA. CDR3 bases: TGCAGCGTTGGGGGCGGGGCGGGTGTCTCCTACGAGCAGTACTTC. It encodes CSVGGGAGVSYEQYF.

This rearrangement joins TRBV19 to TRBJ1-2; maybe TRBD1 (5 bases). Germline V gene lookup returns CDR1 LNHDA and CDR2 SQIVND (reference sequence). Trimming pared 4 bases from V and 4 bases from J, leaving 10 bases between. The CDR3 totals 13 residues. In nucleotides, the CDR3 is TGTGCCAGTAGTACAGGGATCGGCTATGGCTACACCTTC. Residues: CASSTGIGYGYTF.

The count of this clone is one. The chain's CDR3 is CASSPAGGRVSEQYF. The CDR3 DNA sequence: TGTGCCAGCTCACCTGCGGGAGGGAGGGTTAGCGAGCAGTACTTC. The chain links TRBV18 to TRBJ2-7, with 9 bases fitting TRBD2. The germline V gene encodes CDR1 KGHSH and CDR2 LQKENI. This CDR3 is 15 amino acids long. Trimming took 3 bases from V and 6 from J; bases not matched to a gene: 9.

The V and J genes are TRBV5-8 and TRBJ1-2; D not resolved. This CDR3 region has 14 residues. CDR1 is SGHTS, CDR2 YDEGEE, per germline. V shed 1 base and J shed 3 bases, with 10 bases lying between them. CDR3 amino acids: CASSLRASDYGYTF. DNA of the CDR3: TGTGCCAGCAGCTTGCGGGCATCCGACTATGGCTACACCTTC. The full variable domain, with the rest looked up from reference TRBV5-8 and TRBJ1-2, is EAGVTQSPTHLIKTRGQQATLRCSPISGHTSVYWYQQALGLGLQFLLWYDEGEERNRGNFPPRFSGRQFPNYSSELNVNALELEDSALYLCASSLRASDYGYTFGSGTRLTVV.

The chain employs TRBV27 and TRBJ2-3; 12 bases align to TRBD1. Germline V gene sequence: CDR1 MNHEY, CDR2 SMNVEV (reference sequence). CDR3 length equals 15 residues. The ends lost 0 bases at V and 6 bases at J; junction bases unmatched: 1. The CDR3 here is CASSLSGQGADTQYF. In DNA form, the CDR3 reads TGTGCCAGCAGTTTATCGGGACAGGGGGCTGATACGCAGTATTTT.

This clone has a handful of counts. The chain is built from TRBV28 and TRBJ2-7, with D uncertain. CDR3 length equals 14 residues. The germline CDR1 and CDR2 sequences are MDHEN and SYDVKM. Trimming took 5 bases from V and 3 from J, leaving 14 bases between them. The CDR3 DNA sequence: TGTGCCAGCAGTCCACGACAAAAAGTCTACGAGCAGTACTTC. Translation: CASSPRQKVYEQYF.

The J gene is TRBJ2-7, the V gene TRBV29-1; TRBD2 is a possible D gene (6 bases). CDR3 length: 15 residues. V lost 0 bases to trimming and J lost 3 bases, with 15 bases between them. The V gene's germline CDR1 is SQVTM and CDR2 ANQGSEA. CDR3 sequence reads: CSVEDLEGADYEQYF. The CDR3 coding sequence is TGCAGCGTTGAAGATCTGGAGGGAGCGGACTACGAGCAGTACTTC.

The J gene is TRBJ1-1, the V gene TRBV20-1; D is uncertain. Germline lookup yields CDR1 DFQATT and CDR2 SNEGSKA (reference sequence). This CDR3 is built from 11 residues. Trimming removed 6 bases from V and 6 bases from J, with 11 bases in between. The CDR3 coding sequence is TGCAGTGCCACCGACGGTCCTGAAGCTTTCTTT. Translated, it gives CSATDGPEAFF.

The rearrangement joins TRBV5-1 to TRBJ2-5, with no clear D. The CDR3 is made up of 12 amino acids. Trimming removed 4 bases from V and 1 base from J, with 5 bases in between. Germline values: CDR1 SGHRS, CDR2 YFSETQ. CDR3 in amino acids: CASSNPQETQYF. The DNA for the CDR3 is TGCGCCAGCAGCAATCCCCAAGAGACCCAGTACTTC.

There are a few counts of this clone. This chain links TRBV11-2 with TRBJ1-5, with no clear D. Germline values: CDR1 SGHAT, CDR2 FQNNGV. V gave up 0 bases and J gave up 9 bases, with 9 bases separating them. The CDR3 consists of 13 residues. CDR3 sequence reads: CASSLDLTMPQHF. The CDR3, as DNA: TGTGCCAGCAGCTTAGATCTGACGATGCCCCAGCATTTT.

This clone was found a few times. The chain links TRBV10-3 to TRBJ2-7, with 8 bases aligning to TRBD2. The CDR3 is made up of 13 amino acids. Trimming took 7 bases from V and 5 from J; bases not matched to a gene: 7. Looked up from germline, CDR1 is ENHRY and CDR2 is SYGVKD. CDR3 region: CAITGGGNDEQYF. The DNA of the CDR3 is TGTGCCATCACGGGGGGGGGTAATGACGAGCAGTACTTC.

This clone was seen only a few times. The chain carries TRBV5-4 and TRBJ1-4; 8 nucleotides line up with TRBD1. Germline V lookup: CDR1 SGHNT, CDR2 YYREEE (reference sequence). The CDR3 consists of 14 residues. With V trimmed by 0 bases and J by 8 bases, 3 bases remained unmatched. The CDR3 sequence: CASSLAGGSEKLFF. In DNA, the CDR3 is TGTGCCAGCAGCTTGGCAGGGGGCTCGGAAAAACTGTTTTTT.

The chain combines TRBV6-6 with TRBJ1-5; TRBD1 might be the D (5 bases). The germline V gene has CDR1 MNHNY and CDR2 SVGAGI (reference sequence). This CDR3 has 16 residues. The V gene lost 3 bases and the J gene lost 3 bases, with 15 bases spanning the gap. CDR3 region: CASSYFGGSINQPQHF. The DNA for the CDR3 is TGTGCCAGCAGTTATTTCGGGGGGAGTATCAATCAGCCCCAGCATTTT.

This clone was detected only a few times. The V and J genes are TRBV2 and TRBJ2-5; a weak D match, TRBD1 (8 bases). This CDR3 is built from 16 residues. The V end was cut by 6 bases, the J end by 4 bases, with 21 bases between. CDR1 and CDR2 from the germline V gene are SNHLY and FYNNEI. CDR3 sequence (DNA): TGTGCCAGCAGAGCGGGGACAGGTAGTTCTGGAGAGACCCAGTACTTC. It yields the protein CASRAGTGSSGETQYF.

This clone was recorded only once. This rearrangement joins TRBV7-2 to TRBJ2-7; possibly TRBD2 for D (6 bases). V was pared by 5 bases and J by 6 bases, with 17 bases between. CDR1 is SGHTA, CDR2 FQGNSA, per germline. The CDR3 extends over 14 amino acids. The CDR3: CASSPGGRWGEQYF. CDR3 in DNA: TGTGCCAGCAGCCCTGGAGGGAGATGGGGCGAGCAGTACTTC.

This sequence joins TRBV19 and TRBJ1-5; TRBD1 agrees at 7 bases. V was pared by 10 bases and J by 0 bases, with 6 bases of the junction left unmatched. This CDR3 is 14 amino acids long. Germline V gene sequence: CDR1 LNHDA, CDR2 SQIVND (reference sequence). CDR3 coding DNA: TGTGCCACCTCAGGGGGGTCTAGCAATCAGCCCCAGCATTTT. Amino acid sequence: CATSGGSSNQPQHF. Using reference TRBV19 and TRBJ1-5 for the parts outside the CDR3, the full variable domain is DGGITQSPKYLFRKEGQNVTLSCEQNLNHDAMYWYRQDPGQGLRLIYYSQIVNDFQKGDIAEGYSVSREKKESFPLTVTSAQKNPTAFYLCATSGGSSNQPQHFGDGTRLSIL.

The chain uses TRBV20-1 and TRBJ2-1; D not certain. Trimming shortened V by 5 bases and J by 8 bases, and 10 bases separated the two germline ends. Germline loops: CDR1 DFQATT, CDR2 SNEGSKA (reference sequence). The CDR3 sequence is 11 residues long. The CDR3: CSAARMDEQFF. CDR3 in DNA: TGCAGTGCTGCGCGGATGGATGAGCAGTTCTTC.

The chain combines TRBV11-3 with TRBJ1-2; a possible D gene is TRBD1 (5 bases). CDR3 length: 13 residues. Germline CDR1 and CDR2: SGHNT and YENEEA. V was shortened by 0 bases and J by 9 bases, with 11 bases between the two germline ends. This CDR3 reads CASSLDAGGSYTF. Here the CDR3 DNA reads TGTGCCAGCAGCTTAGATGCCGGGGGAAGCTACACCTTC.

The J gene is TRBJ1-2, the V gene TRBV6-1; D gene unclear. With 6 bases removed from V and 3 bases from J, the gap between germline ends came to 11 bases. CDR1 MNHNS and CDR2 SASEGT come from the germline V gene. CDR3 length: 13 residues. CDR3 in amino acids: CASSPSGYYGYTF. CDR3 DNA: TGTGCCAGCAGCCCTTCGGGGTACTATGGCTACACCTTC.

The genes are TRBV10-3 and TRBJ1-5; D not certain. Trimming shortened V by 8 bases and J by 2 bases, and 10 bases separated the two germline ends. The CDR3 length is 13 residues. CDR1 is ENHRY and CDR2 is SYGVKD in the germline V gene. The CDR3 loop is CAIGPGGNQPQHF. The CDR3 region has the DNA TGTGCCATCGGACCGGGCGGCAATCAGCCCCAGCATTTT.

The chain employs TRBV19 and TRBJ2-1, with D maybe TRBD1 (6 bases). V was clipped by 3 bases and J by 2 bases, with 11 bases between them. This CDR3 is built from 15 residues. CDR1 and CDR2 (germline): LNHDA, SQIVND (reference sequence). The CDR3 nucleotides are TGTGCCAGTAGTATTTACAGGGATCCCTACAATGAGCAGTTCTTC. Its protein is CASSIYRDPYNEQFF.

V and J are TRBV28 and TRBJ2-1; 7 bases match TRBD2. Germline assignment: CDR1 MDHEN and CDR2 SYDVKM. The CDR3 has 15 amino acids. The V gene end was trimmed by 5 bases and the J gene end by 2 bases; junction bases not matched to a gene: 6. CDR3: CASSPSGLTYNEQFF. CDR3 DNA sequence: TGTGCCAGCAGTCCTTCGGGACTAACCTACAATGAGCAGTTCTTC. The full variable domain, rest sourced from reference TRBV28 and TRBJ2-1, is DVKVTQSSRYLVKRTGEKVFLECVQDMDHENMFWYRQDPGLGLRLIYFSYDVKMKEKGDIPEGYSVSREKKERFSLILESASTNQTSMYLCASSPSGLTYNEQFFGPGTRLTVL.

The chain recombines TRBV19 with TRBJ1-1; D gene uncertain. V was trimmed by 3 bases and J by 2 bases, leaving 10 bases between them. The CDR3 has 14 residues. The V gene's germline CDR1 is LNHDA and CDR2 SQIVND (reference sequence). CDR3 nucleotide sequence: TGTGCCAGTAGTATCTTAGACTACAACACTGAAGCTTTCTTT. Translating it yields CASSILDYNTEAFF.

This chain joins TRBV7-9 and TRBJ2-7, with 7 bases aligning to TRBD1. After removal of 4 bases from V and 5 bases from J, the junction contained 8 bases not matched to a gene. The CDR3 extends over 14 amino acids. Germline assignment: CDR1 SEHNR and CDR2 FQNEAQ (reference sequence). The CDR3 DNA reads as TGTGCCAGCAGCTCCGACAGGGTCAACCACGAGCAGTACTTC. It specifies CASSSDRVNHEQYF.

V and J are TRBV25-1 and TRBJ2-1; the D gene is possibly TRBD1 (5 bases). Germline lookup yields CDR1 MGHDK and CDR2 SYGVNS. V lost 2 bases to trimming and J lost 7 bases, with 9 bases between them. This CDR3 has 13 amino acids. Here the CDR3 reads CASSEGRGNEQFF. The CDR3 nucleotides read TGTGCCAGCAGTGAAGGAAGGGGTAATGAGCAGTTCTTC. Using reference TRBV25-1 and TRBJ2-1 for the parts outside the CDR3, the full variable domain is EADIYQTPRYLVIGTGKKITLECSQTMGHDKMYWYQQDPGMELHLIHYSYGVNSTEKGDLSSESTVSRIRTEHFPLTLESARPSHTSQYLCASSEGRGNEQFFGPGTRLTVL.

The V call is TRBV4-1, the J call TRBJ2-7, with 8 positions matching TRBD1. Looked up from germline, CDR1 is MGHRA and CDR2 is YSYEKL. CDR3 size: 16 residues. Germline trimming cut 1 base from V and 1 base from J; bases unmatched to any gene: 6. This chain's CDR3 is CASSQGTGGRSYEQYF. The DNA for the CDR3 is TGCGCCAGCAGCCAAGGTACAGGGGGTCGTTCCTACGAGCAGTACTTC.

V and J are TRBV27 and TRBJ1-1, with D hard to call. The CDR3 is 12 amino acids. Looked up from germline, CDR1 is MNHEY and CDR2 is SMNVEV (reference sequence). Trimming removed 7 bases from V and 7 bases from J, with 13 bases in between. CDR3: CASMKGRLEAFF. The CDR3, as DNA: TGTGCCAGCATGAAAGGACGGCTTGAAGCTTTCTTT.